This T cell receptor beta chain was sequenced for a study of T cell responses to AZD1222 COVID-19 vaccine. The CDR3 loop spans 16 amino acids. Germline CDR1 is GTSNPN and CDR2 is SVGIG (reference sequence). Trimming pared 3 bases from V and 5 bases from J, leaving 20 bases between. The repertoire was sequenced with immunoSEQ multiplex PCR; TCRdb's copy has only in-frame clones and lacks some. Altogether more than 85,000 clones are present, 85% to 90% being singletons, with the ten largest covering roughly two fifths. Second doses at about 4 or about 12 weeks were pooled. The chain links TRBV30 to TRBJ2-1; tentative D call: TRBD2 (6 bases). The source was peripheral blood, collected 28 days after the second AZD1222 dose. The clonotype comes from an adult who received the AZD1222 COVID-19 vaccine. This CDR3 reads CAWRTPRSSGNNEQFF. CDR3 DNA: TGTGCCTGGAGGACCCCCCGGAGTAGCGGAAACAATGAGCAGTTCTTC. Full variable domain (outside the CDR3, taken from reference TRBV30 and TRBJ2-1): SQTIHQWPATLVQPVGSPLSLECTVEGTSNPNLYWYRQAAGRGLQLLFYSVGIGQISSEVPQNLSASRPQDRQFILSSKKLLLSDSGFYLCAWRTPRSSGNNEQFFGPGTRLTVL.